The 28 T cell receptor beta chains given below trace back to one sample, sequenced in a study of blood T cell repertoires in COVID-19. Some clones are missing from TCRdb's copy, which holds only in-frame ones; the method was immunoSEQ multiplex PCR. Among about 42,000 clones listed, approximately 92% were seen once. The specimen was peripheral blood. These receptors were taken from a man in his thirties or forties with active or convalescent COVID-19.

The chain joins TRBV7-3 to TRBJ2-1; possibly TRBD1 for D (6 bases). The CDR3 contains 15 residues. V was shortened by 3 bases and J by 7 bases, with 16 bases between the two germline ends. The germline CDR1 and CDR2 sequences are SGHTA and FQGTGA. CDR3 nucleotides: TGTGCCAGCAGCTTTGGGTCACAGGGTGGGAATGAGCAGTTCTTC. This codes for CASSFGSQGGNEQFF.

The V gene is TRBV5-6, the J gene TRBJ1-2; D is possibly TRBD1 (5 bases). This CDR3 spans 14 amino acids. The ends were cut back, 2 bases at V and 6 bases at J, with 14 bases in the middle. Per germline, CDR1 SGHDT and CDR2 YYEEEE. The CDR3 sequence is CASSFGREGNGYTF. DNA for the CDR3: TGTGCCAGCAGCTTCGGGCGGGAGGGGAATGGCTACACCTTC.

V usage is TRBV2 and J usage is TRBJ2-1; D not certain. CDR3 length: 15 residues. In germline, CDR1 is SNHLY, CDR2 FYNNEI. The V and J ends lost 1 base and 0 bases respectively, with 7 bases between them. As DNA, the CDR3 is TGTGCCAGCAGTGAAGGCGGCTACTCCTACAATGAGCAGTTCTTC. Translating gives CASSEGGYSYNEQFF.

V gene TRBV9 combines with J gene TRBJ2-1, with 10 bases aligning to TRBD2. Germline trimming cut 1 base from V and 12 bases from J; bases unmatched to any gene: 10. Germline lookup yields CDR1 SGDLS and CDR2 YYNGEE. The CDR3 is 15 amino acids. The CDR3 bases are TGTGCCAGCAGCGTAACCGCTAGCGGGAGCACGGTGCAGTTCTTC. It encodes CASSVTASGSTVQFF.

The chain combines TRBV7-3 with TRBJ2-2, with 11 positions matching TRBD2. V gave up 5 bases and J gave up 4 bases; unmatched junction bases: 6. CDR1 is SGHTA, CDR2 FQGTGA, per germline. The CDR3 extends over 16 amino acids. The CDR3 sequence: CASSKLAGVSTGELFF. CDR3 bases: TGTGCCAGCAGCAAACTAGCGGGAGTGTCCACCGGGGAGCTGTTTTTT.

The gene calls are TRBV5-1 and TRBJ2-1; TRBD2 matches 12 bases. The CDR3 length is 17 residues. Per the germline V gene, CDR1 is SGHRS and CDR2 is YFSETQ. Trimming took 2 bases from V and 6 from J; bases not matched to a gene: 9. The CDR3 loop reads CASSFWASGGAFNEQFF. The CDR3 DNA reads TGCGCCAGCAGCTTTTGGGCTAGCGGGGGGGCATTCAATGAGCAGTTCTTC.

CDR3 coding DNA: TGTGCCAGCAGTGAGACCCGGGACAGTGGAAACACCATATATTTT. Amino acids: CASSETRDSGNTIYF. The chain joins TRBV6-1 to TRBJ1-3; TRBD1 aligns across 7 bases. Germline V gives CDR1 MNHNS, CDR2 SASEGT. Trimming removed 3 bases from V and 3 bases from J; junction bases left unmatched: 5. The CDR3 totals 15 residues.

The chain employs TRBV28 and TRBJ2-2; 15 positions match TRBD2. There are 16 residues in the CDR3. CDR1 MDHEN and CDR2 SYDVKM come from the germline V gene. V lost 2 bases, J lost 6 bases, and 1 base stayed unmatched. DNA for the CDR3: TGTGCCAGCAGTTTAGGACTAGCGGGAGGGCCCGGGGAGCTGTTTTTT. It yields the protein CASSLGLAGGPGELFF.

The chain carries TRBV6-4 and TRBJ2-2; 7 bases are a match to TRBD1. This CDR3 region has 14 residues. In germline, CDR1 is MRHNA, CDR2 SNTAGT. With V trimmed by 5 bases and J by 3 bases, 3 bases remained unmatched. CDR3 sequence reads: CASSTGDDTGELFF. The CDR3 bases are TGTGCCAGCAGTACAGGGGATGACACCGGGGAGCTGTTTTTT.

The J gene is TRBJ1-2, the V gene TRBV4-1; 7 bases are shared with TRBD1. J was trimmed by 6 bases and V by 2 bases; bases with no gene match: 6. Germline CDR1 MGHRA, CDR2 YSYEKL. The CDR3 runs 14 residues. CDR3 region: CASSQLQGWNGYTF. CDR3 nucleotide sequence: TGCGCCAGCAGCCAATTACAGGGGTGGAATGGCTACACCTTC.

This clone has only one observation. CDR3 bases: TGCGCCAGCAGCCAAGATTGGTTTGGCGGGAGGGATCAAAAGACCCAGTACTTC. It encodes CASSQDWFGGRDQKTQYF. This rearrangement joins TRBV4-3 to TRBJ2-5; 9 bases fit TRBD2. The CDR3 totals 18 residues. The V and J ends lost 0 bases and 6 bases, in that order; junction bases with no gene match: 14. Germline V gene sequence: CDR1 LGHNA, CDR2 YSLEER.

The V call is TRBV18, the J call TRBJ1-1, with TRBD1 matching over 9 bases. Germline CDR1 and CDR2: KGHSH and LQKENI. The CDR3 runs 15 residues. V lost 6 bases and J lost 0; bases outside the gene matches: 5. The CDR3 spells CASSSGQGMNTEAFF. CDR3 DNA sequence: TGTGCCAGCTCTTCGGGACAGGGTATGAACACTGAAGCTTTCTTT. Combining the CDR3 with reference TRBV18 and TRBJ1-1 gives the whole variable domain NAGVMQNPRHLVRRRGQEARLRCSPMKGHSHVYWYRQLPEEGLKFMVYLQKENIIDESGMPKERFSAEFPKEGPSILRIQQVVRGDSAAYFCASSSGQGMNTEAFFGQGTRLTVV.

The chain employs TRBV19 and TRBJ2-7; TRBD1 agrees at 7 bases. The CDR3 loop spans 15 amino acids. CDR1 is LNHDA and CDR2 is SQIVND in the germline V gene (reference sequence). V gave up 5 bases and J gave up 2 bases; unmatched junction bases: 9. CDR3 bases: TGTGCCAGTAGTCCCACGCCAGGGGGACCCTACGAGCAGTACTTC. Residues: CASSPTPGGPYEQYF.

The J gene is TRBJ2-4, the V gene TRBV7-2, with 7 bases that match TRBD2. The V gene's germline CDR1 is SGHTA and CDR2 FQGNSA. The V segment lost 6 bases and the J segment 0 bases; nucleotides outside the gene matches: 5. The CDR3 is made up of 15 amino acids. The CDR3 protein is CASSTGGLAKNIQYF. In DNA, the CDR3 is TGTGCCAGCAGTACGGGGGGTCTAGCCAAAAACATTCAGTACTTC.

This clone was seen only once. V and J are TRBV28 and TRBJ2-2; TRBD1 matches 8 bases. Germline values: CDR1 MDHEN, CDR2 SYDVKM. The CDR3 consists of 17 residues. After removal of 5 bases from V and 4 bases from J, the junction contained 12 bases not matched to a gene. CDR3 DNA sequence: TGTGCCAGCAGTCCTGCCCGGACAGGGATATTCACCGGGGAGCTGTTTTTT. This sequence encodes CASSPARTGIFTGELFF.

The chain uses TRBV5-1 and TRBJ2-7; TRBD1 is a possible D gene (5 bases). This CDR3 has 13 amino acids. Trimming pared 0 bases from V and 7 bases from J, leaving 11 bases between. The germline CDR1 and CDR2 sequences are SGHRS and YFSETQ. CDR3 nucleotide sequence: TGCGCCAGCAGCTTGGGGCAGGGTTCAGAGCAGTACTTC. Amino acid sequence: CASSLGQGSEQYF.

V is TRBV30 and J is TRBJ2-1; D is possibly TRBD2 (6 bases). The CDR3 runs 15 residues. The germline V and J ends were trimmed by 1 base and 1 base, with 11 bases remaining between them. Germline CDR1 GTSNPN, CDR2 SVGIG (reference sequence). The CDR3 nucleotides are TGTGCCTGGAGTGGGTGGAGGGTATCCTACAATGAGCAGTTCTTC. Translated, it gives CAWSGWRVSYNEQFF.

This clone was found a few times. This CDR3 reads CASSLWTAANYGYTF. As DNA, the CDR3 is TGTGCCAGTAGTCTGTGGACAGCAGCTAACTATGGCTACACCTTC. V gene TRBV19 combines with J gene TRBJ1-2; maybe TRBD1 (6 bases). Germline-derived CDR1 and CDR2 are LNHDA and SQIVND (reference sequence). This CDR3 is built from 15 residues. V lost 5 bases and J lost 0, with 13 bases in between.

The chain uses TRBV6-2 or TRBV6-3 and TRBJ2-1, with 11 bases fitting TRBD2. Germline values: CDR1 MNHEY, CDR2 SVGEGT. V lost 6 bases, J lost 5 bases, and 6 bases stayed unmatched. The CDR3 loop spans 15 amino acids. The CDR3 DNA sequence: TGTGCCAGCAGCTCCGGGACTAGCGGCCACAATGAGCAGTTCTTC. It is translated as CASSSGTSGHNEQFF.

The V and J genes are TRBV19 and TRBJ1-1, with 7 bases that match TRBD1. CDR3 length: 14 residues. The J segment lost 1 base and the V segment lost 5 bases, leaving 4 bases of the junction unmatched. The germline V gene has CDR1 LNHDA and CDR2 SQIVND (reference sequence). The CDR3 region has the DNA TGTGCCAGTAGTGACGGGACAGCGAACACTGAAGCTTTCTTT. It is translated as CASSDGTANTEAFF.

The chain links TRBV27 to TRBJ1-6, with 9 positions matching TRBD1. V shed 3 bases, J shed 7 bases, and the junction held 7 bases outside the gene matches. The CDR3 consists of 16 residues. Germline CDR1 reads MNHEY; CDR2 reads SMNVEV (reference sequence). The CDR3 reads CASSLTGTGTNSPLHF. The CDR3 region has the DNA TGTGCCAGCAGTTTGACCGGGACAGGGACAAATTCACCCCTCCACTTT.

This clone came up once. CDR3 residues: CSVENVESQAFF. The CDR3 DNA sequence: TGCAGCGTTGAAAATGTGGAGTCTCAAGCTTTCTTT. V gene TRBV29-1 combines with J gene TRBJ1-1; no firm D call. The germline V gene encodes CDR1 SQVTM and CDR2 ANQGSEA. This CDR3 has 12 amino acids. V was shortened by 2 bases and J by 9 bases, with 13 bases between the two germline ends.

V usage is TRBV18 and J usage is TRBJ2-7; 9 nucleotides match TRBD1. The CDR3 length is 14 residues. Looked up from germline, CDR1 is KGHSH and CDR2 is LQKENI. The V gene end was trimmed by 7 bases and the J gene end by 5 bases; junction bases not matched to a gene: 9. As DNA, the CDR3 is TGTGCCAGCTTCTCCGGGACAGGGCCCAACGAGCAGTACTTC. Amino acid sequence: CASFSGTGPNEQYF.

The CDR3 DNA is TGTGCCAGCAGACCCGGGACTAGCGGAAAACCTGAGACCCAGTACTTC. The encoded protein is CASRPGTSGKPETQYF. The chain has TRBV11-2 and TRBJ2-5; 11 positions match TRBD2. Unmatched junction bases numbered 11, after V lost 6 bases and J lost 5 bases. Germline-derived CDR1 and CDR2 are SGHAT and FQNNGV. The length of the CDR3 is 16 residues.

This clone occurred once. The rearrangement uses TRBV30 and TRBJ1-3; the match to TRBD1 covers 7 bases. This CDR3 spans 15 amino acids. Germline-derived CDR1 and CDR2 are GTSNPN and SVGIG (reference sequence). V lost 0 bases, J lost 2 bases, and 4 bases stayed unmatched. CDR3 coding DNA: TGTGCCTGGAGTGTAGACAGGGTCACTGGAAACACCATATATTTT. It is translated as CAWSVDRVTGNTIYF.

The rearrangement uses TRBV11-2 and TRBJ1-6; no reliable D call. CDR3 length: 14 amino acids. From germline, CDR1 is SGHAT and CDR2 FQNNGV. Between the trimmed V and J ends, which lost 1 base and 4 bases, there was a span of 5 bases. In DNA form, the CDR3 reads TGTGCCAGCAGCTTAGGAGGGTATAATTCACCCCTCCACTTT. Translating gives CASSLGGYNSPLHF.

This rearrangement joins TRBV12-3 or TRBV12-4 to TRBJ1-3; D may be TRBD1 (6 bases). The V end was cut by 6 bases, the J end by 3 bases, with 9 bases between. The CDR3 loop spans 13 amino acids. The CDR3 is CASRRTDGNTIYF. Here the CDR3 DNA reads TGTGCCAGCAGGCGGACAGATGGAAACACCATATATTTT.

This CDR3 reads CASSLGTHSYNEQFF. The CDR3 region has the DNA TGTGCCAGCAGCCTGGGGACACACTCCTACAATGAGCAGTTCTTC. The V gene is TRBV5-4, the J gene TRBJ2-1, with D perhaps TRBD1 (6 bases). The V gene lost 4 bases and the J gene lost 0 bases, with 11 bases spanning the gap. Germline lookup yields CDR1 SGHNT and CDR2 YYREEE (reference sequence). CDR3 size: 15 residues. The full variable domain, completed using reference TRBV5-4 and TRBJ2-1, is ETGVTQSPTHLIKTRGQQVTLRCSSQSGHNTVSWYQQALGQGPQFIFQYYREEENGRGNFPPRFSGLQFPNYSSELNVNALELDDSALYLCASSLGTHSYNEQFFGPGTRLTVL.